This TCR beta chain was recorded in a study of blood T cell repertoires in COVID-19. Study in general: PBMCs, B-cell-depleted T cells, or T cells were the source of the cDNA or gDNA that made up the material.

Per the study methods: Counts of nucleated cells, estimated from reference gene primer amplification, were obtained. TCRdb's table, derived via immunoSEQ multiplex PCR, lists solely in-frame clones and lacks some. The D gene and trimming were derived from the DNA, and the V and J assignments and clone size from that table. The data show under 400,000 clones, roughly 89% seen once. The CDR3 is made up of 15 amino acids. With V trimmed by 7 bases and J by 2 bases, 8 bases remained unmatched. From germline, CDR1 is LNHDA and CDR2 SQIVND (reference sequence). Sequencing input: peripheral blood. The rearrangement uses TRBV19 and TRBJ1-2; 9 bases align to TRBD1. The TCR was taken from a woman aged 55 to 70 with COVID-19, enrolled during active disease. In DNA form, the CDR3 reads TGTGCCAGTATAATGGGACAGGGTTCCAACTATGGCTACACCTTC. This gives the protein CASIMGQGSNYGYTF.